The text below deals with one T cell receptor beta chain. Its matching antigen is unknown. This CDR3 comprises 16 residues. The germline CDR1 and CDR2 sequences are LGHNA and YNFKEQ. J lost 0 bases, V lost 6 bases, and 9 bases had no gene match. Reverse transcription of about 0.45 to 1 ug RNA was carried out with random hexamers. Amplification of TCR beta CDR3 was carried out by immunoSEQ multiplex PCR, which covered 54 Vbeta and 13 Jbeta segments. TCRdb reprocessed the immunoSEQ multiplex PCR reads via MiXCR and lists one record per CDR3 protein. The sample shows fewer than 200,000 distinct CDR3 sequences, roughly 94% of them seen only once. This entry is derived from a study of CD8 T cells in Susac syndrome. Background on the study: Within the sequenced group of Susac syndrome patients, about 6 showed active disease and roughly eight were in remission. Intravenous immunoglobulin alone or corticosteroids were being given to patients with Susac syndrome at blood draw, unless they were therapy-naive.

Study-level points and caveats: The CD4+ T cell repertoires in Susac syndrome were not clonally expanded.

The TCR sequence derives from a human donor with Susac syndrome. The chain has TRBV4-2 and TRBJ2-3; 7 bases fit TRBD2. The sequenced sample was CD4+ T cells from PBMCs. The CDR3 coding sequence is TGTGCCAGCAGATCTCTAGCGGACCCTAGCACAGATACGCAGTATTTT. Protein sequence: CASRSLADPSTDTQYF.